The clone carrying this T cell receptor (beta chain) was observed at least ten times. Germline V gene data show CDR1 as SGHTA and CDR2 as FQGNSA. The CDR3 runs to 14 residues. Losses at the gene ends were 3 bases for V and 5 bases for J; bases not matched to a gene: 3. The source of the sample is a study of T cell repertoires in cytomegalovirus infection. Looking at the study overall: Both CMV infection and a matching HLA type were indicated by public TCR beta signatures.

Each CDR3 protein gets one entry after TCRdb re-called the reads with MiXCR. The table lists 450,000 to 550,000 distinct CDR3 sequences, about 17% of them singletons. This sequence originates from a human donor in good health (CMV status not recorded). Some clones in this sample may be carry-over from other donors' samples. This chain joins TRBV7-2 and TRBJ1-1; TRBD1 matches 10 bases. Sequencing was carried out using CD8+ T cells from PBMCs. The CDR3 spells CASSFGQGVTEAFF. In nucleotides, the CDR3 is TGTGCCAGCAGCTTTGGACAGGGGGTGACTGAAGCTTTCTTT. Looking up the rest from reference TRBV7-2 and TRBJ1-1 gives the full variable domain: GAGVSQSPSNKVTEKGKDVELRCDPISGHTALYWYRQSLGQGLEFLIYFQGNSAPDKSGLPSDRFSAERTGGSVSTLTIQRTQQEDSAVYLCASSFGQGVTEAFFGQGTRLTVV.